The text below deals with one T cell receptor beta chain. Other nucleotide sequences in the sample specify the same CDR3. This CDR3 contains 14 residues. CDR1 and CDR2 (germline): MNHEY, SVGAGI. V was shortened by 0 bases and J by 2 bases, with 7 bases between the two germline ends. These data belong to a study of Tregs in tolerant kidney transplant recipients. Assay: immunoSEQ multiplex PCR; the TCRdb copy retains only in-frame clones and omits some. The sample contains about 88,000 clones, more than 80% of which appear only once. The TCR sequence derives from a human donor in good health. The chain carries TRBV6-5 and TRBJ1-2; no clear D. The sample was CD8+ T cells from blood. CDR3 region: CASSYSRDNYGYTF. DNA for the CDR3: TGTGCCAGCAGTTACTCTAGAGACAACTATGGCTACACCTTC.